In its sample, the clone carrying this T cell receptor beta chain was seen many times. The antigen remains undetermined. This sample is drawn from a study of read filtering for tumor transcriptome and immune sequencing. Study details: After DNase treatment, RNA was made into whole-transcriptome libraries.

V trimming: 5 bases; J trimming: 9 bases; junction bases outside the gene matches: 7. Germline V gene sequence: CDR1 SGHVS, CDR2 FQNEAQ. This CDR3 has 15 residues. Overall study findings and caveats: The sorted CD138-negative fraction was a mixed bone marrow immune population, not purified T cells. Compared with RNA-seq, IR-seq gave much higher clonotype depth and reliability.

From 350 to 500 ng of RNA, a library with molecular barcoded alpha/delta and beta/gamma adaptors was made. TCRdb analysed the reads with MiXCR anew, one entry per CDR3 protein. The profile shows around 65,000 distinct CDR3 sequences, approximately 18% of them singletons. The chain recombines TRBV7-8 with TRBJ2-1; 13 nucleotides match TRBD2. The sequenced material came from a population of CD138-negative cells sorted from bone marrow. This clonotype originated in a donor older than 35 with multiple myeloma. In DNA, the CDR3 is TGTGCCAGCAGCCTTACTAGCGGGGGGGCCACTGAGCAGTTCTTC. The encoded protein is CASSLTSGGATEQFF.